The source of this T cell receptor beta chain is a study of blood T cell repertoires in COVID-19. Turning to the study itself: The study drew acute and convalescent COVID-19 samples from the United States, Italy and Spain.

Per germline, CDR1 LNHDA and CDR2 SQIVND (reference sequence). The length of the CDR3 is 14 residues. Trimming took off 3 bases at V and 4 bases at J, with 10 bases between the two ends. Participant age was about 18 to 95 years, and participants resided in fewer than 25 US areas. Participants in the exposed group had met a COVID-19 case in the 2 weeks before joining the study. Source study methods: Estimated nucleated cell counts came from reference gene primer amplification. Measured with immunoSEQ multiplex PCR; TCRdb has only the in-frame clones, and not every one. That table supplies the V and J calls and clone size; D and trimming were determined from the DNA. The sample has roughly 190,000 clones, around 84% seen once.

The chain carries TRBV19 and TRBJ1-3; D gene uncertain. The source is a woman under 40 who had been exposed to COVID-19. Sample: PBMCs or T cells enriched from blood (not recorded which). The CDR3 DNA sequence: TGTGCCAGTAGTATTGGTCCCCAGGGAAACACCATATATTTT. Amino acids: CASSIGPQGNTIYF.